This TCR beta chain was recovered during a study of immune evolution from preneoplasia to lung adenocarcinoma (dated by TCRdb to the early 2020s). As for the study more broadly: HLA loss of heterozygosity was found in approximately 7% of AIS, roughly 15% of MIA and roughly 33% of ADC lesions, and in no AAH lesions. The study used immune gene expression, TCR sequencing and multiplex immunofluorescence to profile the immune contexture of lung adenocarcinoma precursors and invasive adenocarcinoma. Resected precursor lesions (AAH, AIS, MIA) and invasive adenocarcinomas were each compared against paired morphologically normal lung tissue. The sample size depended on which specimens were available, not on a prior power calculation. The immune data were integrated with whole exome sequencing and methylation data from the same cohort of nodules. A total of roughly 51 patients with pulmonary nodules who underwent surgical resection were included in the overall cohort. A total of some 51 patients contributed TCR sequencing data. According to the study, over a hundred samples went through TCR sequencing. POLYSOLVER was used to infer class I HLA alleles from exome data, and LOHHLA was used to detect allele-specific HLA loss. Overall study outcomes, separate from this receptor: Because every patient came from Japan and China, how well the results apply to Western populations was uncertain. Normal lung had the highest top T cell clone frequencies, which appeared to decline progressively from AAH through AIS, MIA and invasive adenocarcinoma. Clonality was highest in normal lung, while later-stage lesions appeared to show lower clonality but higher T cell density and diversity. The findings were based on association rather than direct causation, and larger cohorts with long-term follow-up and longitudinal biopsies were deemed needed. The highest T cell clonality was observed in KRAS-mutant nodules compared with EGFR-mutant or double wild-type lesions.

By its share of the sample, this clone is medium-sized (0.01 to 0.1%). Its antigen remains unidentified. Within one base of it there is no much larger clone, and no base qualities were kept. TCR beta CDR3 regions were sequenced from DNA using the immunoSEQ hsTCRbeta Kit. The paper's processing steps were these. TCR sequencing data were analysed with the ImmunoSEQ Analyzer. T cell clonality was defined as 1 minus Pielou's evenness, calculated on productive rearrangements. T cell diversity was measured with the inverse Simpson index on productive templates. T cell density was expressed as TCR beta template counts normalized to usable DNA, with usable DNA estimated by amplifying and sequencing housekeeping genes. Two-sided Kruskal-Wallis tests were used to compare TCR metrics across histologic stages. The clones in this table, taken by TCRdb from immuneACCESS, are in-frame only. Not every clone is retained; where verified, under half of the shortfall comes from an unresolved V gene, and the cause of the rest is unknown. The V and J calls and the clone size are those of that table, but D and trimming were determined from the DNA. Present in this sample are 35,000 to 40,000 clones, 60% to 75% of which were seen just once. 5.5% to 7.5% of the sample is taken by the ten largest.

The patients had resection in Japan or China between about 2013 and 2017. Histologic diagnosis of each case was confirmed independently by two lung cancer pathologists on H&E slides. Macro-dissection after pathologic assessment enriched premalignant or tumor cells for nucleic acid extraction. The AllPrep DNA/RNA FFPE Kit was used to isolate DNA from FFPE tissue. Input material: FFPE invasive lung adenocarcinoma tissue. Per the publication, the cell subset or site label means: frankly invasive lung adenocarcinoma (ADC). This receptor was obtained from a person between 60 and 70 years old with lung adenocarcinoma.

The CDR3 sequence is CASMQDSGNTIYF. The bases read TGTGCCAGCATGCAGGACTCGGGAAACACCATATATTTT. The V and J segments used are TRBV2 and TRBJ1-3, with no confident D gene call. The germline V gene provides CDR1 SNHLY and CDR2 FYNNEI. V is reduced by 7 bases and J by 4 bases, leaving a spacing of 11 bases between them. The CDR3, cysteine through phenylalanine, is 13 amino acids long. The only DNA kept is the CDR3, 39 bases in frame from the first base.